The 10 T cell receptor beta chains reported below all come from one sample, sequenced in a study of cytomegalovirus exposure and HLA in healthy donors. PCR employed 60 Vbeta and 13 Jbeta primers. The assay was immunoSEQ multiplex PCR, and TCRdb's table has in-frame clones only and misses some. The table has around 160,000 clones, approximately 82% seen once. Sequencing input: PBMCs. All receptors derive from a male donor in good health and CMV-seronegative.

The chain couples TRBV4-3 to TRBJ2-2; D not resolved. This CDR3 region has 14 residues. CDR1 is LGHNA, CDR2 YSLEER, per germline. V lost 0 bases, J lost 3 bases, and 5 bases lay in between. In DNA, the CDR3 is TGCGCCAGCAGCCAAGATCGAGACACCGGGGAGCTGTTTTTT. Translating gives CASSQDRDTGELFF.

The chain is built from TRBV18 and TRBJ2-7; the match to TRBD2 covers 11 bases. CDR1 and CDR2 (germline): KGHSH, LQKENI. J gave up 1 base and V 5 bases, and 7 bases lay outside the gene matches. This CDR3 spans 16 amino acids. CDR3 sequence reads: CASSSSGTSGSYEQYF. The CDR3 DNA follows: TGTGCCAGCTCATCCTCCGGGACTAGCGGTTCCTACGAGCAGTACTTC.

This chain uses TRBV6-5 with TRBJ1-1; tentatively, D is TRBD1 (6 bases). This CDR3 region has 15 residues. V shed 6 bases and J shed 2 bases, with 16 bases lying between them. Per germline, CDR1 MNHEY and CDR2 SVGAGI. The DNA of the CDR3 is TGTGCCAGCAGCAATGACAGGTACCTAAACACTGAAGCTTTCTTT. This codes for CASSNDRYLNTEAFF.

In this sample, this clone turned up once. The V and J genes are TRBV7-3 and TRBJ2-2; the D gene is possibly TRBD1 (5 bases). Looked up from germline, CDR1 is SGHTA and CDR2 is FQGTGA. Between the trimmed V and J ends, which lost 5 bases and 1 base, there was a span of 8 bases. This CDR3 comprises 14 residues. Here the CDR3 reads CASSADRNTGELFF. CDR3 DNA: TGTGCCAGCAGCGCCGACAGGAACACCGGGGAGCTGTTTTTT.

The V call is TRBV30, the J call TRBJ1-5, with TRBD1 matching 8 bases. CDR3 length: 14 residues. J gave up 6 bases and V 0 bases, and 4 bases lay outside the gene matches. Germline-derived CDR1 and CDR2 are GTSNPN and SVGIG (reference sequence). The CDR3 sequence: CAWSVDRGSQPQHF. The CDR3 nucleotides are TGTGCCTGGAGTGTAGACAGGGGTAGTCAGCCCCAGCATTTT.

The chain uses TRBV9 and TRBJ1-5, with D possibly TRBD1 on 5 matching bases. Trimming shortened V by 0 bases and J by 5 bases, and 12 bases separated the two germline ends. The germline V gene encodes CDR1 SGDLS and CDR2 YYNGEE. This CDR3 comprises 15 residues. The CDR3 reads CASSVDGRAHQPQHF. The CDR3 nucleotides read TGTGCCAGCAGCGTAGATGGCAGGGCCCATCAGCCCCAGCATTTT.

The sample holds a few counts of this clone. DNA for the CDR3: TGTGCCAGCAGGGACATGGGGGGTAATGAAAAACTGTTTTTT. It encodes CASRDMGGNEKLFF. The genes are TRBV6-1 and TRBJ1-4, with D maybe TRBD1 (5 bases). Germline-derived CDR1 and CDR2 are MNHNS and SASEGT. The CDR3 length is 14 residues. With 6 bases removed from V and 4 bases from J, the gap between germline ends came to 12 bases.

This clone was observed a single time. The V call is TRBV6-1, the J call TRBJ1-2, with 8 bases matching TRBD1. This CDR3 comprises 15 residues. Losses at the gene ends were 3 bases for V and 3 bases for J; bases not matched to a gene: 6. Germline V gene sequence: CDR1 MNHNS, CDR2 SASEGT. CDR3 DNA: TGTGCCAGCAGTGAGTTTGGACAGGGTGACTATGGCTACACCTTC. As protein: CASSEFGQGDYGYTF.

This chain's CDR3 is CASSDRGNTGELFF. The CDR3 DNA sequence: TGTGCCAGCAGTGACAGGGGGAACACCGGGGAGCTGTTTTTT. The genes are TRBV2 and TRBJ2-2, with TRBD1 as a possible D gene (6 bases). CDR1 and CDR2 (germline): SNHLY, FYNNEI. CDR3 length: 14 amino acids. Trimming left V 3 bases short and J 1 base short, with 6 bases between.

The V and J genes are TRBV27 and TRBJ2-7; possibly TRBD2 for D (5 bases). The CDR3 is 14 amino acids. Between the trimmed V and J ends, which lost 8 bases and 1 base, there was a span of 15 bases. CDR1 MNHEY and CDR2 SMNVEV come from the germline V gene (reference sequence). The CDR3 DNA sequence: TGTGCCAGCTTCCCCACAGCGGTGTCCTACGAGCAGTACTTC. It translates to CASFPTAVSYEQYF.